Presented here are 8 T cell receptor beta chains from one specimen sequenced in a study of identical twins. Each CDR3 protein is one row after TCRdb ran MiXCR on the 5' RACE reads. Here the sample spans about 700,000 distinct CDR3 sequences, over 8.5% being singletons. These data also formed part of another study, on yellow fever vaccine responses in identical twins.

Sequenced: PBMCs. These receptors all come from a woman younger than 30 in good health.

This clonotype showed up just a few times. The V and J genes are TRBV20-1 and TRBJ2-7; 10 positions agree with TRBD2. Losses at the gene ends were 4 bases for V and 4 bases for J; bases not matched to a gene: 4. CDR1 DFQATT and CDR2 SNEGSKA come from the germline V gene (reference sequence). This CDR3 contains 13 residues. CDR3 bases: TGCAGTGCTACCGGGACTAGCGAGTACGAGCAGTACTTC. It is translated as CSATGTSEYEQYF.

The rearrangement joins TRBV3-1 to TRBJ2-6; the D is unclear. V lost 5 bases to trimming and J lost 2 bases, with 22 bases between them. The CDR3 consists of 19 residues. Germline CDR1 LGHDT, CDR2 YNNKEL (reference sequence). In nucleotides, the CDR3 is TGTGCCAGCAGCAACCCAAGGGAAAGCATGCTAACTGGGGCCAACGTCCTGACTTTC. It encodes CASSNPRESMLTGANVLTF.

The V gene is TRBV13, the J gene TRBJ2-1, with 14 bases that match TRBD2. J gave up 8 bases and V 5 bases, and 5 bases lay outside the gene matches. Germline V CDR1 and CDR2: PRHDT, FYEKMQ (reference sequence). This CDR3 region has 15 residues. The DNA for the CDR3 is TGTGCCAGCAGCGCCGGGACTAGCGGGAGCTATGAGCAGTTCTTC. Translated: CASSAGTSGSYEQFF. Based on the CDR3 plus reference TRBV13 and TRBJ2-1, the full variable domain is AAGVIQSPRHLIKEKRETATLKCYPIPRHDTVYWYQQGPGQDPQFLISFYEKMQSDKGSIPDRFSAQQFSDYHSELNMSSLELGDSALYFCASSAGTSGSYEQFFGPGTRLTVL.

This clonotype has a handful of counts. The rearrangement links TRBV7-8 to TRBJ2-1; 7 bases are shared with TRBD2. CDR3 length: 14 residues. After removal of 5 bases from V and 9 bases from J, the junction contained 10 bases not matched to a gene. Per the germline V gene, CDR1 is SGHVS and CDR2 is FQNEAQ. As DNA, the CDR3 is TGTGCCAGCAGCCCCCCTAGCGGTGGAGGTGAGCAGTTCTTC. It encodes CASSPPSGGGEQFF.

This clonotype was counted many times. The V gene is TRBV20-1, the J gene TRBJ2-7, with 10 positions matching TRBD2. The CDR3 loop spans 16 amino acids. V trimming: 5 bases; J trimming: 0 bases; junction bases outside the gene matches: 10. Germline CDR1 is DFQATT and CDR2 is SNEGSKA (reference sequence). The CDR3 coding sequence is TGCAGTGCTCGCCCGCCTACTAGCGGGGACTCCTACGAGCAGTACTTC. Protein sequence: CSARPPTSGDSYEQYF.

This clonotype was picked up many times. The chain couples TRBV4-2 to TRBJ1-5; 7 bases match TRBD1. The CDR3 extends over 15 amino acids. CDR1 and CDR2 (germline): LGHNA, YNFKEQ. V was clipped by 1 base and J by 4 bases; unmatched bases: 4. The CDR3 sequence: CASSQAPGGNQPQHF. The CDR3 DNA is TGTGCCAGCAGCCAAGCCCCAGGGGGTAATCAGCCCCAGCATTTT.

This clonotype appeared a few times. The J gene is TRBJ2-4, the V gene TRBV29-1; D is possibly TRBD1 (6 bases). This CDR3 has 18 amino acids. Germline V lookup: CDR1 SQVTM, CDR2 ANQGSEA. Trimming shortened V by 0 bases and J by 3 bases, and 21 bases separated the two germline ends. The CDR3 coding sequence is TGCAGCGTTGAAGATCGGGCAAGAGGGGGTTTGGTCAAAAACATTCAGTACTTC. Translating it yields CSVEDRARGGLVKNIQYF.

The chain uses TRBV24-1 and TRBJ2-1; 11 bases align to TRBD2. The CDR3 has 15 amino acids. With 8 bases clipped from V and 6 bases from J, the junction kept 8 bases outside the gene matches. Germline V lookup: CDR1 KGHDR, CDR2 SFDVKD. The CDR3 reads CATMASGGNLNEQFF. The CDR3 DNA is TGTGCCACCATGGCTAGCGGGGGGAACCTCAATGAGCAGTTCTTC.